This entry lists 10 T cell receptor beta chains sequenced from one sample in a study of human T cells and chemical hapten exposure. Time point noted: patch test 2, 6 weeks after DPC sensitization. Treatment meaning: therapeutic diphenylcyclopropenone sensitization with weekly scalp DPC. Using its own MiXCR run on the RACE reads, TCRdb lists one record per CDR3 protein. The sample includes some 82,000 distinct CDR3 sequences, more than 6.5% of them seen just once. Sequencing used whole blood, obtained in connection with sensitization to the hapten diphenylcyclopropenone (DPC). Receptor source: a woman in her twenties or thirties with alopecia areata. Some clones in this sample may be carry-over from other donors' samples.

This clonotype was counted many times. The CDR3 protein is CAISGPSITRDRTYEQYF. Written as DNA, the CDR3 is TGTGCCATCAGTGGACCTTCCATCACCCGGGACAGGACCTACGAGCAGTACTTC. J is TRBJ2-7 and V is TRBV10-3, with TRBD1 matching over 8 bases. The CDR3 has 18 residues. The germline V gene has CDR1 ENHRY and CDR2 SYGVKD. V trimming: 4 bases; J trimming: 2 bases; junction bases outside the gene matches: 16.

In its sample, this clonotype was seen a few times. The chain combines TRBV5-6 with TRBJ1-2; D is ambiguous. Germline assignment: CDR1 SGHDT and CDR2 YYEEEE. This CDR3 region has 13 residues. V was trimmed by 0 bases and J by 4 bases, leaving 7 bases between them. The CDR3 loop reads CASSLGGGYGYTF. The CDR3 DNA is TGTGCCAGCAGCTTGGGGGGTGGCTATGGCTACACCTTC.

The chain has TRBV5-1 and TRBJ2-5; 10 bases align to TRBD1. V lost 0 bases and J lost 4; bases outside the gene matches: 6. The CDR3 sequence is 16 residues long. CDR1 is SGHRS and CDR2 is YFSETQ in the germline V gene. The CDR3 reads CASSLAFGDRGETQYF. The CDR3, as DNA: TGCGCCAGCAGCTTGGCCTTCGGGGACAGGGGAGAGACCCAGTACTTC.

This clonotype was found many times. V and J are TRBV5-5 and TRBJ1-2; D remains unclear. This CDR3 is built from 15 residues. V dropped 0 bases and J dropped 4 bases, with 13 bases sitting between them. Germline V gene lookup returns CDR1 SGHKS and CDR2 YYEKEE (reference sequence). CDR3 DNA sequence: TGTGCCAGCAGCTTGGCGTCAGCAGGCAGCTATGGCTACACCTTC. This gives the protein CASSLASAGSYGYTF. The full variable domain, completed using reference TRBV5-5 and TRBJ1-2, is DAGVTQSPTHLIKTRGQQVTLRCSPISGHKSVSWYQQVLGQGPQFIFQYYEKEERGRGNFPDRFSARQFPNYSSELNVNALLLGDSALYLCASSLASAGSYGYTFGSGTRLTVV.

This clonotype was seen at least ten times. The chain is built from TRBV6-6 and TRBJ2-1; 14 bases are a match to TRBD2. V shed 6 bases, J shed 5 bases, and the junction held 3 bases outside the gene matches. This CDR3 has 15 amino acids. Germline-derived CDR1 and CDR2 are MNHNY and SVGAGI (reference sequence). CDR3 DNA sequence: TGTGCCAGCAGACCGACTAGCGGGGGGGACAATGAGCAGTTCTTC. Encoded protein: CASRPTSGGDNEQFF.

This clonotype has a count of ten or more. V is TRBV12-3 or TRBV12-4 and J is TRBJ2-3; TRBD2 matches at 8 bases. V shed 6 bases, J shed 6 bases, and the junction held 11 bases outside the gene matches. This CDR3 has 15 amino acids. The CDR3 DNA is TGTGCCAGCAGCCCAGGGATCCGGGGGGGCGATACGCAGTATTTT. Translation: CASSPGIRGGDTQYF.

This rearrangement joins TRBV3-1 to TRBJ1-5, with 12 bases identical to TRBD1. Germline trimming cut 4 bases from V and 5 bases from J; bases unmatched to any gene: 0. Germline lookup yields CDR1 LGHDT and CDR2 YNNKEL (reference sequence). The CDR3 has 14 residues. The CDR3 DNA is TGTGCCAGCAGCCGGGACAGGGGGCATCAGCCCCAGCATTTT. It specifies CASSRDRGHQPQHF.

This clonotype was recorded many times. The rearrangement uses TRBV6-2 or TRBV6-3 and TRBJ1-2, with 8 bases identical to TRBD1. Germline lookup yields CDR1 MNHEY and CDR2 SVGEGT. The J segment lost 3 bases and the V segment lost 6 bases, leaving 9 bases of the junction unmatched. CDR3 size: 15 residues. The CDR3 coding sequence is TGTGCCAGCAGACCACTCGGACAGGGAGACTATGGCTACACCTTC. This sequence encodes CASRPLGQGDYGYTF.

Worth noting for this clonotype: A much more abundant neighbour one base away suggests this may be a read error. V usage is TRBV10-3 and J usage is TRBJ2-1, with D possibly TRBD2 on 6 matching bases. Per germline, CDR1 ENHRY and CDR2 SYGVKD. This CDR3 is 16 amino acids long. The V end lost 9 bases, the J end lost 8 bases, and 26 bases lay between the germline ends. CDR3 sequence: CAICRTPAGKDDEQFF. The CDR3 nucleotides are TGTGCCATTTGCCGGACTCCGGCGGGGAAAGATGATGAGCAGTTCTTC.

This clonotype was counted ten times or more. The rearrangement links TRBV7-2 to TRBJ1-6; maybe TRBD1 (6 bases). This CDR3 has 16 residues. V was clipped by 3 bases and J by 10 bases, with 19 bases between them. Germline lookup yields CDR1 SGHTA and CDR2 FQGNSA. The CDR3 is CASSLGQSRGGSPLHF. The CDR3 DNA reads as TGTGCCAGCAGCTTGGGACAAAGTCGGGGCGGGTCACCCCTCCACTTT.